The rows below give T cell receptor beta chains drawn from one sample of a study of cytomegalovirus exposure and HLA in healthy donors. TCRdb keeps only in-frame clones here, not all; method: immunoSEQ multiplex PCR. The sample includes more than 200,000 clones, roughly 91% seen only once; the top ten take 3% to 3.5%. Source material: PBMCs. The source is a woman aged 30 to 39 in good health and CMV-seronegative. CDR3s include the opening cysteine and the closing phenylalanine or tryptophan. The D gene is left open where the match is weak. Where a row states a size, it is once, few, many or the class of an expanded clone; other rows omit it.

>.|TRBJ1-2|.|TRBV28
CASTLADGGYGYTF
TGTGCCAGCACCCTAGCGGACGGGGGATATGGCTACACCTTC
>.|TRBJ2-3|TRBD1|TRBV20-1
CSGQGEDTQYF
TGCAGTGGACAGGGGGAAGATACGCAGTATTTT
>.|TRBJ2-7|.|TRBV5-1
CASSSLGYEQYF
TGCGCCAGCAGCTCCCTCGGGTACGAGCAGTACTTC
>.|TRBJ2-7|.|TRBV11-2
CASTGPASYEQYF
TGTGCCAGCACGGGACCCGCATCCTACGAGCAGTACTTC
>.|TRBJ1-5|.|TRBV7-9
CAAGDQPQHF
TGTGCCGCGGGAGATCAGCCCCAGCATTTT
>.|TRBJ2-7|TRBD1|TRBV7-6
CASSRRQGLEQYF
TGTGCCAGCAGCAGACGACAGGGGCTAGAGCAGTACTTC
>.|TRBJ2-2|TRBD2|TRBV11-2
CASSRGLAGAGELFF
TGTGCCAGCAGCCGAGGACTAGCGGGAGCCGGGGAGCTGTTTTTT
>.|TRBJ2-7|TRBD1|TRBV6-5
CASSPGQGFYEQYF
TGTGCCAGCAGCCCGGGACAGGGGTTCTACGAGCAGTACTTC
>.|TRBJ2-4|TRBD2|TRBV5-6
CASSFPSGSGAKNIQYF
TGTGCCAGCAGCTTTCCTAGCGGGAGTGGGGCCAAAAACATTCAGTACTTC
>.|TRBJ2-5|.|TRBV11-2
CASSHLKAGLQETQYF
TGTGCCAGCAGCCACCTAAAAGCGGGCCTCCAAGAGACCCAGTACTTC
>.|TRBJ2-1|.|TRBV11-3
CASRLTGADEQFF
TGTGCCAGCAGACTCACCGGGGCGGATGAGCAGTTCTTC
>.|TRBJ2-1|TRBD2|TRBV6-5
CASSYASGSSEQFF
TGTGCCAGCAGTTACGCTAGCGGGAGCTCTGAGCAGTTCTTC
>.|TRBJ2-7|TRBD2|TRBV4-2
CASSPLTSGRLYEQYF
TGTGCCAGCAGCCCTTTGACTAGCGGGAGACTTTACGAGCAGTACTTC
>.|TRBJ2-7|TRBD2|TRBV6-1
CASRTSGSYEQYF
TGTGCCAGTCGGACTAGCGGGAGCTACGAGCAGTACTTC
>.|TRBJ1-5|.|TRBV27
CASSHQGGNQPQHF
TGTGCCAGCAGCCATCAGGGAGGCAATCAGCCCCAGCATTTT
>.|TRBJ1-2|.|TRBV27
CASSLLSGMGYTF
TGTGCCAGCAGTTTGTTGTCAGGAATGGGCTACACCTTC
>.|TRBJ2-1|TRBD2|TRBV9
CASSVVVGEGPHNEQFF
TGTGCCAGCAGCGTAGTGGTGGGGGAGGGACCGCACAATGAGCAGTTCTTC
>.|TRBJ1-1|.|TRBV15
CATSRAQDTEAFF
TGTGCCACCAGCAGAGCCCAGGACACTGAAGCTTTCTTT
>.|TRBJ1-3|.|TRBV28
CAGKPSSGNTIYF
TGTGCCGGAAAGCCGAGCTCTGGAAACACCATATATTTT
>.|TRBJ2-1|TRBD2|TRBV5-1
CASSTAGTSYNEQFF
TGCGCCAGCAGCACAGCCGGGACTAGCTACAATGAGCAGTTCTTC
>.|TRBJ2-1|.|TRBV30
CAWRSAEYNEQFF
TGTGCCTGGAGGTCGGCAGAGTACAATGAGCAGTTCTTC
>once|TRBJ2-5|TRBD2|TRBV7-7
CASSLFSSGIVQETQYF
TGTGCCAGCAGCTTATTTTCTAGCGGGATAGTTCAAGAGACCCAGTACTTC
>.|TRBJ1-4|TRBD1|TRBV5-6
CASSLGQGANEKLFF
TGTGCCAGCAGCTTGGGGCAGGGGGCTAATGAAAAACTGTTTTTT
>.|TRBJ2-5|.|TRBV6-1
CASSVFRQVGETQYF
TGTGCCAGCAGTGTATTCCGACAGGTCGGGGAGACCCAGTACTTC
>.|TRBJ2-1|.|TRBV5-4
CASSFGNEQFF
TGTGCCAGCAGCTTCGGCAATGAGCAGTTCTTC
>.|TRBJ2-2|.|TRBV5-6
CASSLGSLVTGELFF
TGTGCCAGCAGCCTAGGGAGTCTAGTCACCGGGGAGCTGTTTTTT
>.|TRBJ2-2|.|TRBV7-3
CASSLIGENTGELFF
TGTGCCAGCAGCTTAATTGGCGAGAACACCGGGGAGCTGTTTTTT
>.|TRBJ2-3|.|TRBV2
CASSEWVSTDTQYF
TGTGCCAGCAGTGAATGGGTTAGCACAGATACGCAGTATTTT
>.|TRBJ2-7|TRBD2|TRBV6-1
CASSGLAGRGGYEQYF
TGTGCCAGCAGTGGTCTAGCGGGACGCGGGGGCTACGAGCAGTACTTC
>once|TRBJ2-7|.|TRBV6-5
CASSYSGGTDSYEQYF
TGTGCCAGCAGTTACTCCGGGGGGACAGATTCCTACGAGCAGTACTTC
>.|TRBJ2-7|.|TRBV4-3
CASSQDGFRVEQYF
TGCGCCAGCAGCCAAGATGGTTTTCGGGTCGAGCAGTACTTC
>.|TRBJ1-2|.|TRBV7-9
CAPPENYGYTF
TGTGCCCCCCCAGAGAACTATGGCTACACCTTC